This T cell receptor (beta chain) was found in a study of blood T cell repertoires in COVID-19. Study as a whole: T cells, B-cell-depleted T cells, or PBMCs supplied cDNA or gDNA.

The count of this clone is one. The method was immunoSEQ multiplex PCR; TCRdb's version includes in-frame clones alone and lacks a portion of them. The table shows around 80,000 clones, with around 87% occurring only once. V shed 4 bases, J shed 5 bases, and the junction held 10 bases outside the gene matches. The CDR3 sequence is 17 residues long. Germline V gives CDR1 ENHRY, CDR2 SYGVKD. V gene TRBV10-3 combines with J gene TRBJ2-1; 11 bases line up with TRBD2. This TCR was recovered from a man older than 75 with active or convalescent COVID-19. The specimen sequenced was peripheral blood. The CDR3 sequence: CAISGRSGTSGNNEQFF. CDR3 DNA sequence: TGTGCCATCAGTGGAAGGAGCGGGACTAGCGGCAACAATGAGCAGTTCTTC.